This T cell receptor (beta chain) was captured by sequencing in a study of T-cell memory formation after mild COVID-19. Via MiXCR, TCRdb re-called the 5' RACE reads, giving one row per CDR3 protein. The profile shows about 270,000 distinct CDR3 sequences, over 15% of them singletons. Trimming pared 2 bases from V and 7 bases from J, leaving 9 bases between. In germline, CDR1 is MDHEN, CDR2 SYDVKM. The CDR3 length is 12 residues. The receptor was isolated from a man aged 18 to 35 who had mild COVID-19 (a few samples of this study predate the infection). Cell type and time point are not known. Sample: PBMCs or a T cell subset sorted from them (not recorded which). The V call is TRBV28, the J call TRBJ2-7, with D hard to call. For the CDR3, the DNA is TGTGCCAGCAGTTTACTAGGCAGGGAGCAGTACGTC. This gives the protein CASSLLGREQYV.